This T cell receptor (beta chain) was retrieved from a study of control samples from healthy donors and cancer patients. Repertoires were generated with immunoSEQ multiplex PCR, while TCRdb's copy carries only in-frame clones and drops some. This repertoire shows approximately 140,000 clones, around 90% found once; its top ten account for approximately 7.2%. Trimming took 6 bases from V and 0 from J, leaving 14 bases between them. The germline V gene has CDR1 MNHNY and CDR2 SVGAGI (reference sequence). This CDR3 region has 15 residues. The receptor's source is a man aged 18 to 35 in good health. The chain has TRBV6-6 and TRBJ1-1; D gene ambiguous. Sequencing was carried out using blood. For the CDR3, the DNA is TGTGCCAGCAGGGCCAAGACAAACTTGAACACTGAAGCTTTCTTT. This encodes CASRAKTNLNTEAFF.